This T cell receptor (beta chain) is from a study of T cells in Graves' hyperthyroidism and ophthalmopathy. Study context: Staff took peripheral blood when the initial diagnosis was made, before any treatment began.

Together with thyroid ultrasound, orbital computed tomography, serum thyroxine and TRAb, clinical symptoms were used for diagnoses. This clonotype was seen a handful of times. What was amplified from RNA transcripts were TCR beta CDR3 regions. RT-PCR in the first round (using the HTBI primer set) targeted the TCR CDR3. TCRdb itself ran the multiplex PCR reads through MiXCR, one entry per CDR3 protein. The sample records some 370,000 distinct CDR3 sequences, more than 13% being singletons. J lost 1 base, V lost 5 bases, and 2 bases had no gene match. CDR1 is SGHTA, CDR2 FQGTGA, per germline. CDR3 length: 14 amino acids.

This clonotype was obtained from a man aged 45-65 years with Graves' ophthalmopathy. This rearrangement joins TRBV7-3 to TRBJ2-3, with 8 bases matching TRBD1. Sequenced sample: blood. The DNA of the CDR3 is TGTGCCAGCAGCAAGACAGGGGGCACAGATACGCAGTATTTT. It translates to CASSKTGGTDTQYF.